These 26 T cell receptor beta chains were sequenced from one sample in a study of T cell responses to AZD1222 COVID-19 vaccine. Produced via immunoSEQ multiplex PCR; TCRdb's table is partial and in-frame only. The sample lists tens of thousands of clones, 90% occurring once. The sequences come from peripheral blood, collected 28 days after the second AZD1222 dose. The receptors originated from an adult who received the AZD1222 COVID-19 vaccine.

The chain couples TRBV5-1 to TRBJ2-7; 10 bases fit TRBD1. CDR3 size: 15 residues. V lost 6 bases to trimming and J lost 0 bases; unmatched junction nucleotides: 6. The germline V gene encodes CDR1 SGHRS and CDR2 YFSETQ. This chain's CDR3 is CASTMGQGISYEQYF. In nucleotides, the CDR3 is TGCGCCAGCACCATGGGACAGGGGATCTCCTACGAGCAGTACTTC.

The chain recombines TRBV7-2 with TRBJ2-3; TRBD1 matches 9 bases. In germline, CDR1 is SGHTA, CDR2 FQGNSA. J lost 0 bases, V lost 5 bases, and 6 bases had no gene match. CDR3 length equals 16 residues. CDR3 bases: TGTGCCAGCAGCCCCATAGGACAGGGGAGCACAGATACGCAGTATTTT. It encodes CASSPIGQGSTDTQYF.

CDR3 sequence (DNA): TGTGCCAGCAGCTTAGCGGGACAGGGGAATTCACCCCTCCACTTT. This encodes CASSLAGQGNSPLHF. The J gene is TRBJ1-6, the V gene TRBV11-2, with 10 bases matching TRBD1. There are 15 residues in the CDR3. Germline V gene sequence: CDR1 SGHAT, CDR2 FQNNGV. Trimming at V came to 1 base and at J to 7 bases, leaving 1 base not matched to a gene.

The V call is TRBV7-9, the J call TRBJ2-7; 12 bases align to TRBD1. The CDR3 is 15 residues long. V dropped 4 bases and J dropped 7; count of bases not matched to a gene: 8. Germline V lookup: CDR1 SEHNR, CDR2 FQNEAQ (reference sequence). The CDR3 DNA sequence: TGTGCCAGCAGCTCTCGGGACAGGGGGCTTAATGAGCAGTACTTC. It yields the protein CASSSRDRGLNEQYF.

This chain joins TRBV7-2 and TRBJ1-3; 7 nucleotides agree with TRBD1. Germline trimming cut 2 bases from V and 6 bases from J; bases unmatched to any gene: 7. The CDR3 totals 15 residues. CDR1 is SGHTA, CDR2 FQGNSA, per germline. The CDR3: CASSLYPGQKNTIYF. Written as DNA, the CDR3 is TGTGCCAGCAGCTTATACCCGGGACAGAAAAACACCATATATTTT.

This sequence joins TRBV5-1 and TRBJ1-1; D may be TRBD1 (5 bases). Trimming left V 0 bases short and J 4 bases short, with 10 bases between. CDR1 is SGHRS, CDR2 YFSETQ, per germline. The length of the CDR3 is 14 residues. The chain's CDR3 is CASSLALGGTEAFF. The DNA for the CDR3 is TGCGCCAGCAGCTTGGCACTGGGGGGCACTGAAGCTTTCTTT.

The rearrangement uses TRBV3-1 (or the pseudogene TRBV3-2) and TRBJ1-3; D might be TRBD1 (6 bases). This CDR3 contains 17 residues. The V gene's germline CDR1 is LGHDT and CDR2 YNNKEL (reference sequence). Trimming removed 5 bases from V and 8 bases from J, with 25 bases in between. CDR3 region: CASSFNREWLSFDTIYF. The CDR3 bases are TGTGCCAGCAGCTTCAACAGGGAATGGCTGTCATTTGACACCATATATTTT.

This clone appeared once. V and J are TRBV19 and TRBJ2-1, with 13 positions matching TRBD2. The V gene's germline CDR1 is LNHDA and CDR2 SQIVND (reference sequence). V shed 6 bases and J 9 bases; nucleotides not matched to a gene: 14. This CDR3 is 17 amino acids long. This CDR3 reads CASRLAGGPGGKSEQFF. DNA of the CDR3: TGTGCCAGTAGACTAGCGGGGGGGCCTGGAGGAAAAAGTGAGCAGTTCTTC.

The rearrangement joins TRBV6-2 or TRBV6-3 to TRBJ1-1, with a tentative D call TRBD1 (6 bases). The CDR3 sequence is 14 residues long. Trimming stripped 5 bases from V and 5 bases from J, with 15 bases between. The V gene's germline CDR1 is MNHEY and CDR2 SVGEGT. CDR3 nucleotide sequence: TGTGCCAGCAGTCTTTTATACAGGGTAACTGAAGCTTTCTTT. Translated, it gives CASSLLYRVTEAFF.

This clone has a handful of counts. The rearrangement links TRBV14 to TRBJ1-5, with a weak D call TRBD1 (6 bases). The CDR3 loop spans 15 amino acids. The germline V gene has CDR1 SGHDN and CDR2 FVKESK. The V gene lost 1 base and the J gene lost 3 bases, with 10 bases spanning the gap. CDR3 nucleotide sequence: TGTGCCAGCAGCCAAGCTGGGGGCCCCAATCAGCCCCAGCATTTT. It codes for CASSQAGGPNQPQHF.

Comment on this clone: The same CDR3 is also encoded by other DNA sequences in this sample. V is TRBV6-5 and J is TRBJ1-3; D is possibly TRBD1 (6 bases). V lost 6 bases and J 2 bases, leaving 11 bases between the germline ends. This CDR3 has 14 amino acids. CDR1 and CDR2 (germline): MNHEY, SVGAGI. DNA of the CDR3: TGTGCCAGCAGACCAACAGGGACTGGAAACACCATATATTTT. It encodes CASRPTGTGNTIYF.

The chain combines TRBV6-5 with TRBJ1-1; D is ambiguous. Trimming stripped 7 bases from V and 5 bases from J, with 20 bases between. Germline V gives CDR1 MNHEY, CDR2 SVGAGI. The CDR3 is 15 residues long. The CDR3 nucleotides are TGTGCCAGCATCATGACGGGCCGTGTGAGTACTGAAGCTTTCTTT. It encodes CASIMTGRVSTEAFF.

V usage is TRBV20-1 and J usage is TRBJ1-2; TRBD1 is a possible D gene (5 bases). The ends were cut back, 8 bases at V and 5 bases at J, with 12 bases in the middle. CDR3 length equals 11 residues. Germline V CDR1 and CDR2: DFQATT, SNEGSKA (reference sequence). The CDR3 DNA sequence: TGCAGTTCAGGGTTTAGGTATGGCTACACCTTC. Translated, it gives CSSGFRYGYTF.

The chain's CDR3 is CASSQGRSGANNEQFF. The DNA for the CDR3 is TGTGCCAGCAGCCAAGGGCGAAGCGGGGCCAACAATGAGCAGTTCTTC. The chain couples TRBV3-1 (or the pseudogene TRBV3-2) to TRBJ2-1, with TRBD2 matching over 7 bases. Trimming cost V 1 base and J 5 bases; bases outside gene matches: 8. The V gene's germline CDR1 is LGHDT and CDR2 YNNKEL (reference sequence). The CDR3 is 16 amino acids.

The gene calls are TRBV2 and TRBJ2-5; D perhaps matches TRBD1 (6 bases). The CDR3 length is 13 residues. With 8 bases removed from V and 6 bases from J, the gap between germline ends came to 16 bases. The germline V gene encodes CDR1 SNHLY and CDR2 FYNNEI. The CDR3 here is CASHGRDTKTQYF. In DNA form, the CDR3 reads TGTGCCAGCCATGGCCGGGACACAAAGACCCAGTACTTC.

The CDR3 spells CASSPNPGHTEAFF. The DNA for the CDR3 is TGTGCCAGCAGCCCGAACCCGGGGCACACTGAAGCTTTCTTT. This chain uses TRBV5-4 with TRBJ1-1; possibly TRBD1 for D (5 bases). Germline V lookup: CDR1 SGHNT, CDR2 YYREEE (reference sequence). V gave up 4 bases and J gave up 3 bases, with 13 bases separating them. The CDR3 is made up of 14 amino acids.

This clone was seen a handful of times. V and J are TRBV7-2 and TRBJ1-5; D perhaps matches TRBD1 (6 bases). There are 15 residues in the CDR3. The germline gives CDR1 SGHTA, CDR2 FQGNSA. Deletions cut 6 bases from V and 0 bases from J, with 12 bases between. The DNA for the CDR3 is TGTGCCAGCAGTCGGGACAATTTTAGCAATCAGCCCCAGCATTTT. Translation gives CASSRDNFSNQPQHF.

CDR3 sequence: CASRAQGYGYTF. For the CDR3, the DNA is TGTGCCAGCAGAGCACAGGGATATGGCTACACCTTC. The J gene is TRBJ1-2, the V gene TRBV3-1 (or the pseudogene TRBV3-2); perhaps TRBD1 as D (6 bases). The V and J ends lost 6 bases and 5 bases respectively, with 10 bases between them. Per the germline V gene, CDR1 is LGHDT and CDR2 is YNNKEL (reference sequence). This CDR3 comprises 12 residues.

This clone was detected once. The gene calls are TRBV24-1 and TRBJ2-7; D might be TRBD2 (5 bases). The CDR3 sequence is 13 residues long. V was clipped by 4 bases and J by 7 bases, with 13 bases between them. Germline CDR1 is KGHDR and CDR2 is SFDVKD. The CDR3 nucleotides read TGTGCCACCAGTGACCAATCCACGGGGGAGCAGTACTTC. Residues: CATSDQSTGEQYF.

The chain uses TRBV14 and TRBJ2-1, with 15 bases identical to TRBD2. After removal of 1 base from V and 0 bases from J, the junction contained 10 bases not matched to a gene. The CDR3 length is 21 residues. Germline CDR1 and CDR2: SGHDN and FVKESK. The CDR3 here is CASSQGLPGLAGGSSYNEQFF. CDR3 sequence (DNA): TGTGCCAGCAGCCAAGGCCTCCCCGGACTAGCGGGGGGGAGCTCCTACAATGAGCAGTTCTTC.

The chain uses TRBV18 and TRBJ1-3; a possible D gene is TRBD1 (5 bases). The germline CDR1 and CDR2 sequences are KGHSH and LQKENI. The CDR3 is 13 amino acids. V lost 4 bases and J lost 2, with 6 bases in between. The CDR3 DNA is TGTGCCAGCTCACAGGGGACTGGAAACACCATATATTTT. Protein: CASSQGTGNTIYF.

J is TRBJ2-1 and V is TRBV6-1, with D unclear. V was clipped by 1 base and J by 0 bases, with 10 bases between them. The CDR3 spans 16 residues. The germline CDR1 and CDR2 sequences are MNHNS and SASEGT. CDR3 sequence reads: CASSEGYLGSYNEQFF. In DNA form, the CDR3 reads TGTGCCAGCAGTGAAGGGTACCTCGGCTCCTACAATGAGCAGTTCTTC.

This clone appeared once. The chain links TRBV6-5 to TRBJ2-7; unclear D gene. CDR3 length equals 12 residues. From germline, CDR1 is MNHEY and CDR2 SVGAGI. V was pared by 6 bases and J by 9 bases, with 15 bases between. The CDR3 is CASSQLKGWQYF. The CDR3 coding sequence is TGTGCCAGCAGCCAACTCAAGGGCTGGCAGTACTTC.

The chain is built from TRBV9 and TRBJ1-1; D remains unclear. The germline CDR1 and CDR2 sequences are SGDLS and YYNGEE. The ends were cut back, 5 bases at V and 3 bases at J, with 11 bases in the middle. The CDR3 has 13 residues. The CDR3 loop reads CASSFKADTEAFF. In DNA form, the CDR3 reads TGTGCCAGCAGTTTTAAAGCGGACACTGAAGCTTTCTTT. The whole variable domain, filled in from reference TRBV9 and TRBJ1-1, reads DSGVTQTPKHLITATGQRVTLRCSPRSGDLSVYWYQQSLDQGLQFLIQYYNGEERAKGNILERFSAQQFPDLHSELNLSSLELGDSALYFCASSFKADTEAFFGQGTRLTVV.

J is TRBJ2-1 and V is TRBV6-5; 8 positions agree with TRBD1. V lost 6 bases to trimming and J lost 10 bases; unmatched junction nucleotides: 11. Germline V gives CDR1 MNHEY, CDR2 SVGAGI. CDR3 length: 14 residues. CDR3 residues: CASRPPDRAWEQFF. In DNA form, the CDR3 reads TGTGCCAGCAGACCCCCGGACAGGGCTTGGGAGCAGTTCTTC.

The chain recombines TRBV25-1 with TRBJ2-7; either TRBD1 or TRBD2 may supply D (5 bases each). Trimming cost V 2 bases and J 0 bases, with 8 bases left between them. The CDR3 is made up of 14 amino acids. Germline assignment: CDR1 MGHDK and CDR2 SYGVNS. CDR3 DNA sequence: TGTGCCAGCAGTGAACCAGGGAGCTCCTACGAGCAGTACTTC. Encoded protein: CASSEPGSSYEQYF.